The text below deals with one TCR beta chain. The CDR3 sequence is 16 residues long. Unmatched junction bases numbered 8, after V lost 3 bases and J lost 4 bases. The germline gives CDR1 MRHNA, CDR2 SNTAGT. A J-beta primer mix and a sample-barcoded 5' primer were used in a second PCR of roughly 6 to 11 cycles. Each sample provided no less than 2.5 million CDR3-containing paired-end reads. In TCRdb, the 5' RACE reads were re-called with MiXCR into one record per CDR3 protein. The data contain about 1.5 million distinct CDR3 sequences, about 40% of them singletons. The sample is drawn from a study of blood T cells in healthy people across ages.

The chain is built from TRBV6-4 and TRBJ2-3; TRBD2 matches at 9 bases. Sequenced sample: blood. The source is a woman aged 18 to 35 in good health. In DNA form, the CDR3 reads TGTGCCAGCAGTGATCGGACTAGCGACAGTGCAGATACGCAGTATTTT. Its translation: CASSDRTSDSADTQYF.